The 18 T cell receptor beta chains given below trace back to one sample, sequenced in a study of blood T cell repertoires in COVID-19 (dated by TCRdb to about 2020). Library prep was done by the immunoSEQ multiplex PCR assay. Here the immuneACCESS table is served through TCRdb, limited to in-frame sequences with V and J called. Missing clones are a known gap in these copies; in checked studies unresolved V genes cover under half, and the rest lacks a known reason. The sample table records 200,000 or so clones; 83% of these occur just once. The biggest ten clones account for about 5.3% of the sample. The specimen was PBMCs or T cells enriched from blood (not recorded which). These receptors were taken from a woman in her 50s who had been exposed to COVID-19.

The V call is TRBV4-2, the J call TRBJ2-3; 7 positions match TRBD1. This CDR3 has 16 amino acids. CDR1 is LGHNA and CDR2 is YNFKEQ in the germline V gene. Losses at the gene ends were 4 bases for V and 2 bases for J; bases not matched to a gene: 9. This chain's CDR3 is CASSPRLTGITDTQYF. The CDR3 nucleotides read TGTGCCAGCAGCCCCCGTTTGACAGGGATCACAGATACGCAGTATTTT.

The V and J genes are TRBV5-8 and TRBJ1-6; weak D call: TRBD1 (5 bases). Germline V gene lookup returns CDR1 SGHTS and CDR2 YDEGEE. The CDR3 contains 16 residues. Trimming removed 4 bases at V and 7 bases at J, with 18 bases between. The CDR3 nucleotides are TGTGCCAGCAGCGCGGACCCCAGGGTGCGAAATTCACCCCTCCACTTT. Its protein product is CASSADPRVRNSPLHF.

CDR3 nucleotides: TGCGCCAGCAGCCAAACGAGGTCGAACACTGAAGCTTTCTTT. Amino acid sequence: CASSQTRSNTEAFF. This sequence joins TRBV4-3 and TRBJ1-1; D call uncertain. Trimming stripped 2 bases from V and 1 base from J, with 8 bases between. CDR1 and CDR2 (germline): LGHNA, YSLEER. The CDR3 length is 14 residues.

V is TRBV28 and J is TRBJ2-3; D call uncertain. V lost 8 bases and J lost 3, with 12 bases in between. This CDR3 contains 13 residues. The germline gives CDR1 MDHEN, CDR2 SYDVKM. The CDR3 loop reads CASRKRWTDTQYF. In nucleotides, the CDR3 is TGTGCCAGCCGCAAACGGTGGACAGATACGCAGTATTTT.

The chain combines TRBV2 with TRBJ2-7; the D is unclear. With 5 bases removed from V and 4 bases from J, the gap between germline ends came to 9 bases. Germline CDR1 reads SNHLY; CDR2 reads FYNNEI. The CDR3 is 12 residues long. The CDR3 region has the DNA TGTGCCAGCAGTCTAAATAGATACGAGCAGTACTTC. Translation: CASSLNRYEQYF.

The chain links TRBV28 to TRBJ1-2; no clear D. From germline, CDR1 is MDHEN and CDR2 SYDVKM. Trimming stripped 9 bases from V and 14 bases from J, with 25 bases between. This CDR3 has 13 residues. The CDR3 coding sequence is TGTGCCAGTGGAGGGAAAACGGTCCAACCGGGTACCTTC. Residues: CASGGKTVQPGTF.

The rearrangement uses TRBV4-1 and TRBJ1-2; no definite D call. CDR1 and CDR2 (germline): MGHRA, YSYEKL. Trimming took 0 bases from V and 8 from J, leaving 10 bases between them. The CDR3 contains 13 residues. CDR3 sequence (DNA): TGCGCCAGCAGCCAAGAATTTCCGGGAGGCTACACCTTC. Protein sequence: CASSQEFPGGYTF.

This clone was seen once. This chain joins TRBV28 and TRBJ1-4; TRBD1 matches at 7 bases. Germline V CDR1 and CDR2: MDHEN, SYDVKM. The length of the CDR3 is 14 residues. V lost 5 bases and J lost 7; bases outside the gene matches: 7. The CDR3, as DNA: TGTGCCAGCAGTCCCCTGGGACAGTCTGAAAAACTGTTTTTT. It yields the protein CASSPLGQSEKLFF. Full variable domain (rest looked up from reference TRBV28 and TRBJ1-4): DVKVTQSSRYLVKRTGEKVFLECVQDMDHENMFWYRQDPGLGLRLIYFSYDVKMKEKGDIPEGYSVSREKKERFSLILESASTNQTSMYLCASSPLGQSEKLFFGSGTQLSVL.

This chain connects TRBV18 to TRBJ1-1; 7 bases map to TRBD1. J gave up 1 base and V 0 bases, and 14 bases lay outside the gene matches. Germline V CDR1 and CDR2: KGHSH, LQKENI. The CDR3 consists of 19 residues. The CDR3 sequence: CASSPPNKQGKTWNTEAFF. The CDR3, as DNA: TGTGCCAGCTCACCACCGAACAAACAGGGGAAGACGTGGAACACTGAAGCTTTCTTT.

The chain is built from TRBV29-1 and TRBJ1-2; tentatively, D is TRBD1 (6 bases). The CDR3 contains 13 residues. V lost 6 bases and J lost 4, with 15 bases in between. The germline gives CDR1 SQVTM, CDR2 ANQGSEA. The CDR3 sequence: CSVGRGGTYGYTF. DNA of the CDR3: TGCAGCGTCGGGAGGGGGGGAACCTATGGCTACACCTTC.

This chain joins TRBV28 and TRBJ1-1, with TRBD1 matching 7 bases. Germline V CDR1 and CDR2: MDHEN, SYDVKM. The CDR3 runs 15 residues. V lost 2 bases, J lost 10 bases, and 13 bases stayed unmatched. The CDR3 DNA reads TGTGCCAGCAGTTTACATGGACAGGCCCCCTCGGGAGCTTTCTTT. Its translation is CASSLHGQAPSGAFF.

V usage is TRBV10-3 and J usage is TRBJ2-1; D might be TRBD1 (6 bases). CDR3 length: 15 amino acids. The germline CDR1 and CDR2 sequences are ENHRY and SYGVKD. V lost 10 bases, J lost 0 bases, and 16 bases lay in between. This CDR3 reads CATERGSSSYNEQFF. For the CDR3, the DNA is TGTGCCACCGAAAGGGGGTCCAGCTCCTACAATGAGCAGTTCTTC.

This chain links TRBV3-1 (or the pseudogene TRBV3-2) with TRBJ2-5; D may be TRBD2 (5 bases). The V end was cut by 0 bases, the J end by 7 bases, with 9 bases between. Germline V lookup: CDR1 LGHDT, CDR2 YNNKEL (reference sequence). The length of the CDR3 is 13 residues. The CDR3 DNA reads TGTGCCAGCAGCCAAGATCCGAGGGTGACCCAGTACTTC. Protein product: CASSQDPRVTQYF.

The V gene is TRBV3-1 (or the pseudogene TRBV3-2), the J gene TRBJ1-4, with a weak D call TRBD1 (5 bases). The CDR3 extends over 18 amino acids. Germline assignment: CDR1 LGHDT and CDR2 YNNKEL (reference sequence). The V end was cut by 2 bases, the J end by 5 bases, with 21 bases between. In DNA form, the CDR3 reads TGTGCCAGCAGCCAATATTCACTTAATGACAGAGGAAATGAAAAACTGTTTTTT. It specifies CASSQYSLNDRGNEKLFF.

The chain couples TRBV28 to TRBJ1-5; TRBD1 is a possible D gene (5 bases). The CDR3 sequence is 14 residues long. Trimming took off 2 bases at V and 6 bases at J, with 11 bases between the two ends. The germline gives CDR1 MDHEN, CDR2 SYDVKM. In DNA, the CDR3 is TGTGCCAGCAGTTTAGGGGCAGCTCGTCAGCCCCAGCATTTT. It codes for CASSLGAARQPQHF.

The chain carries TRBV11-1 and TRBJ2-5, with a possible D match to TRBD1 (5 bases). CDR3 size: 13 residues. Germline V gene lookup returns CDR1 SGHAT and CDR2 FQDESV (reference sequence). Trimming took 1 base from V and 2 from J, leaving 5 bases between them. CDR3 sequence reads: CASSLDRQETQYF. The CDR3 coding sequence is TGTGCCAGCAGCTTAGACAGGCAAGAGACCCAGTACTTC.

The chain has TRBV7-9 and TRBJ2-4; the match to TRBD2 covers 11 bases. There are 17 residues in the CDR3. The germline V gene encodes CDR1 SEHNR and CDR2 FQNEAQ (reference sequence). Unmatched junction bases numbered 8, after V lost 1 base and J lost 6 bases. DNA of the CDR3: TGTGCCAGCAGCTTAGTTACTAGCGGGGGTTTCGGAAACATTCAGTACTTC. Translated, it gives CASSLVTSGGFGNIQYF. The variable domain in full, with the rest retrieved from reference TRBV7-9 and TRBJ2-4, is DTGVSQNPRHKITKRGQNVTFRCDPISEHNRLYWYRQTLGQGPEFLTYFQNEAQLEKSRLLSDRFSAERPKGSFSTLEIQRTEQGDSAMYLCASSLVTSGGFGNIQYFGAGTRLSVL.

This CDR3 is CASSSSRRDRMYGYTF. CDR3 DNA: TGTGCCAGCAGTTCCTCTCGACGGGACAGGATGTATGGCTACACCTTC. The rearrangement uses TRBV6-6 and TRBJ1-2, with 8 nucleotides matching TRBD1. The CDR3 totals 16 residues. Germline values: CDR1 MNHNY, CDR2 SVGAGI (reference sequence). V shed 4 bases and J 5 bases; nucleotides not matched to a gene: 12.